Detailed here is one TCR beta chain. Its antigen is not identified. This CDR3 contains 15 residues. Trimming cost V 8 bases and J 2 bases, with 15 bases left between them. Germline V CDR1 and CDR2: SNHLY, FYNNEI. The data stem from a study of T cells in tuberculosis. For the study at large: A South African cohort included IGRA-negative adolescents, latently infected IGRA-positive adolescents and adults with active tuberculosis.

The assay was immunoSEQ multiplex PCR, and TCRdb's table has in-frame clones only and misses some. The data show some 40,000 clones, approximately 95% seen once. Study-wide points: Shorter CDR3-alpha in active tuberculosis partly drove smaller distances. Selection depended on which cryopreserved specimens were available.

The chain combines TRBV2 with TRBJ2-2; D not resolved. The source material was PBMCs. The TCR was taken from a donor aged 10 to 29 with latent tuberculosis or without tuberculosis infection. Here the CDR3 reads CASSIHRLNTGELFF. Here the CDR3 DNA reads TGTGCCAGCTCAATTCATAGACTCAACACCGGGGAGCTGTTTTTT.